This passage covers 30 T cell receptor beta chains from one sample sequenced in a study of vaccination effects on CD4 cells after COVID-19 (dated by TCRdb to between 2021 and 2023). In the ViraFEST assay, PBMC were stimulated with viral peptide pools, and antigen-specific CD4+ T cell clonotypes were then identified by expansion using TCR sequencing. After more than nine days of culture, CD4+ T cells were isolated with the EasySep CD4+ T cell isolation kit. Negative nucleocapsid antibody results before and after vaccination confirmed that the healthy vaccine recipients had no prior SARS-CoV-2 infection. What these receptors recognize is not known. The library was produced with the immunoSEQ multiplex PCR assay. TCRdb holds this immuneACCESS table with in-frame rearrangements only. Some clones are missing; in checked studies, unresolved V genes explain under half, and the rest has no known cause. This sample lists tens of thousands of clones; about 72% were detected once. The ten most abundant clones make up around 3% of the sample.

The input for sequencing was CD4+ T cells from PBMCs cultured with HCoV-NL63 spike peptides, taken before COVID-19 vaccination. The cell subset or site label for this specimen denotes: HCoV-NL63 spike overlapping peptide pool stimulation. All receptors derive from a human donor who received a COVID-19 vaccine.

Note on this clone: Other DNA sequences in the sample encode the same CDR3. This chain uses TRBV7-3 with TRBJ2-3, with TRBD2 as a possible D gene (6 bases). Between the trimmed V and J ends, which lost 1 base and 4 bases, there was a span of 6 bases. This CDR3 contains 13 residues. The germline CDR1 and CDR2 sequences are SGHTA and FQGTGA. CDR3 sequence (DNA): TGTGCCAGCAGCTTAAGGGGGGCAGATACGCAGTATTTT. This encodes CASSLRGADTQYF.

The chain recombines TRBV6-5 with TRBJ2-1; 14 nucleotides line up with TRBD2. Germline values: CDR1 MNHEY, CDR2 SVGAGI. The CDR3 is 15 residues long. V was pared by 5 bases and J by 7 bases, with 4 bases of the junction left unmatched. This CDR3 reads CASSTTSGGANEQFF. CDR3 coding DNA: TGTGCCAGCAGTACGACTAGCGGGGGGGCTAATGAGCAGTTCTTC.

In its sample, this clone was seen a few times. The J gene is TRBJ2-5, the V gene TRBV6-5; 16 positions match TRBD2. This CDR3 has 15 amino acids. In germline, CDR1 is MNHEY, CDR2 SVGAGI. With 6 bases clipped from V and 5 bases from J, the junction kept 3 bases outside the gene matches. The CDR3 sequence is CASRGLAGGQETQYF. CDR3 bases: TGTGCCAGCAGGGGACTAGCGGGGGGGCAGGAGACCCAGTACTTC.

The chain is built from TRBV7-8 and TRBJ2-2, with 9 bases fitting TRBD2. The germline gives CDR1 SGHVS, CDR2 FQNEAQ. The CDR3 extends over 16 amino acids. J gave up 6 bases and V 6 bases, and 11 bases lay outside the gene matches. CDR3 DNA: TGTGCCAGCAGTCCCGCGGGGGGGGCCCGGGCCGGGGAGCTGTTTTTT. It specifies CASSPAGGARAGELFF.

The rearrangement joins TRBV6-6 to TRBJ2-3, with 9 positions matching TRBD2. V gave up 7 bases and J gave up 6 bases; unmatched junction bases: 8. Looked up from germline, CDR1 is MNHNY and CDR2 is SVGAGI (reference sequence). This CDR3 has 14 residues. The CDR3 protein is CASTQGAGGDTQYF. As DNA, the CDR3 is TGTGCCAGCACACAAGGGGCGGGAGGGGATACGCAGTATTTT.

The count of this clone is one. The chain carries TRBV5-1 and TRBJ2-5; tentatively, D is TRBD1 (7 bases). V was clipped by 0 bases and J by 2 bases, with 14 bases between them. This CDR3 has 16 residues. Per germline, CDR1 SGHRS and CDR2 YFSETQ. The CDR3 spells CASSLDPQGGQETQYF. CDR3 coding DNA: TGCGCCAGCAGCTTGGACCCTCAGGGGGGACAAGAGACCCAGTACTTC. Full variable domain (outside the CDR3, taken from reference TRBV5-1 and TRBJ2-5): KAGVTQTPRYLIKTRGQQVTLSCSPISGHRSVSWYQQTPGQGLQFLFEYFSETQRNKGNFPGRFSGRQFSNSRSEMNVSTLELGDSALYLCASSLDPQGGQETQYFGPGTRLLVL.

This clone showed up just once. The V call is TRBV9, the J call TRBJ1-1; D not certain. Germline V gene sequence: CDR1 SGDLS, CDR2 YYNGEE. V was pared by 4 bases and J by 1 base, with 11 bases between. This CDR3 has 14 residues. CDR3 in DNA: TGTGCCAGCAGCCCATCGATACGGAACACTGAAGCTTTCTTT. This encodes CASSPSIRNTEAFF.

V is TRBV5-1 and J is TRBJ2-5; TRBD2 aligns across 9 bases. This CDR3 has 15 amino acids. Trimming cost V 0 bases and J 5 bases; bases outside gene matches: 5. Germline V gene lookup returns CDR1 SGHRS and CDR2 YFSETQ. The CDR3 DNA reads as TGCGCCAGCAGCTTGGTAGCGGGGGTCTACGAGACCCAGTACTTC. Translated: CASSLVAGVYETQYF. The complete variable domain, with remaining parts taken from reference TRBV5-1 and TRBJ2-5, reads KAGVTQTPRYLIKTRGQQVTLSCSPISGHRSVSWYQQTPGQGLQFLFEYFSETQRNKGNFPGRFSGRQFSNSRSEMNVSTLELGDSALYLCASSLVAGVYETQYFGPGTRLLVL.

This clone was observed a handful of times. The chain carries TRBV4-3 and TRBJ1-6; TRBD1 matches at 10 bases. The germline CDR1 and CDR2 sequences are LGHNA and YSLEER. The CDR3 covers 17 residues. V lost 0 bases and J lost 4; bases outside the gene matches: 3. The CDR3 nucleotides read TGCGCCAGCAGCCAAGATGGACAGGGGGTGTATAATTCACCCCTCCACTTT. This sequence encodes CASSQDGQGVYNSPLHF.

V gene TRBV21-1 combines with J gene TRBJ2-3; the table calls TRBD2, which could not be checked here. TRBV21-1 is listed as a pseudogene. This CDR3 contains 15 residues. CDR3 protein: CASSKEIMRADTQYF. The DNA for the CDR3 is TGTGCCAGCAGCAAAGAAATTATGAGGGCAGATACGCAGTATTTT.

There are a few counts of this clone. The gene calls are TRBV19 and TRBJ2-6; a possible D gene is TRBD1 (6 bases). The CDR3 is 15 amino acids. CDR1 and CDR2 (germline): LNHDA, SQIVND (reference sequence). V lost 4 bases to trimming and J lost 1 base, with 8 bases between them. This CDR3 is CASSRQASGANVLTF. The CDR3 bases are TGTGCCAGTAGTAGACAGGCGTCTGGGGCCAACGTCCTGACTTTC. The full variable domain, completed using reference TRBV19 and TRBJ2-6, is DGGITQSPKYLFRKEGQNVTLSCEQNLNHDAMYWYRQDPGQGLRLIYYSQIVNDFQKGDIAEGYSVSREKKESFPLTVTSAQKNPTAFYLCASSRQASGANVLTFGAGSRLTVL.

The chain recombines TRBV5-1 with TRBJ1-1; D not certain. The CDR3 is 13 residues long. Germline V CDR1 and CDR2: SGHRS, YFSETQ. Trimming pared 7 bases from V and 2 bases from J, leaving 12 bases between. The chain's CDR3 is CASSSYGNTEAFF. DNA for the CDR3: TGCGCCAGCTCCTCCTATGGCAACACTGAAGCTTTCTTT. Full variable domain (remainder filled in from reference TRBV5-1 and TRBJ1-1): KAGVTQTPRYLIKTRGQQVTLSCSPISGHRSVSWYQQTPGQGLQFLFEYFSETQRNKGNFPGRFSGRQFSNSRSEMNVSTLELGDSALYLCASSSYGNTEAFFGQGTRLTVV.

This clone was seen once. The chain employs TRBV7-2 and TRBJ1-1; no reliable D call. Germline V gene lookup returns CDR1 SGHTA and CDR2 FQGNSA. CDR3 length: 14 amino acids. Trimming left V 4 bases short and J 4 bases short, with 13 bases between. CDR3 sequence (DNA): TGTGCCAGCAGCTACACGCCGGGGTTCACTGAAGCTTTCTTT. This sequence encodes CASSYTPGFTEAFF. The full variable domain, in which reference TRBV7-2 and TRBJ1-1 provide the parts outside the CDR3, is GAGVSQSPSNKVTEKGKDVELRCDPISGHTALYWYRQSLGQGLEFLIYFQGNSAPDKSGLPSDRFSAERTGGSVSTLTIQRTQQEDSAVYLCASSYTPGFTEAFFGQGTRLTVV.

This clone has a single count. J is TRBJ2-3 and V is TRBV29-1, with D unresolved. The length of the CDR3 is 11 residues. The germline gives CDR1 SQVTM, CDR2 ANQGSEA. V lost 6 bases and J lost 0, with 4 bases in between. DNA for the CDR3: TGCAGCGTACCAAGCACAGATACGCAGTATTTT. It is translated as CSVPSTDTQYF.

J is TRBJ2-3 and V is TRBV10-3, with D perhaps given as TRBD1 or TRBD2 (5 bases each). Trimming removed 0 bases at V and 4 bases at J, with 11 bases between. The CDR3 has 15 amino acids. Germline V gene data show CDR1 as ENHRY and CDR2 as SYGVKD. CDR3 nucleotides: TGTGCCATCAGTGAGTCGATGGGGGAATCAGATACGCAGTATTTT. This sequence encodes CAISESMGESDTQYF.

The J gene is TRBJ2-4, the V gene TRBV27; 8 bases map to TRBD2. The length of the CDR3 is 17 residues. The V gene end was trimmed by 4 bases and the J gene end by 1 base; junction bases not matched to a gene: 9. Looked up from germline, CDR1 is MNHEY and CDR2 is SMNVEV (reference sequence). CDR3 residues: CASSSAREGVAKNIQYF. DNA for the CDR3: TGTGCCAGCAGTTCTGCCCGGGAGGGGGTGGCCAAAAACATTCAGTACTTC.

The chain carries TRBV6-6 and TRBJ1-5; 10 nucleotides agree with TRBD1. The CDR3 covers 15 residues. Germline V CDR1 and CDR2: MNHNY, SVGAGI (reference sequence). V shed 2 bases, J shed 2 bases, and the junction held 0 bases outside the gene matches. CDR3 DNA sequence: TGTGCCAGCAGTTACGGGACAGGGGGCAATCAGCCCCAGCATTTT. It translates to CASSYGTGGNQPQHF.

The chain has TRBV7-3 and TRBJ2-1; TRBD2 might be the D (6 bases). V dropped 0 bases and J dropped 1 base, with 13 bases sitting between them. Germline V CDR1 and CDR2: SGHTA, FQGTGA. CDR3 length: 17 amino acids. This CDR3 is CASSLTLGGASYNEQFF. The CDR3 bases are TGTGCCAGCAGCTTAACCTTGGGCGGGGCTTCCTACAATGAGCAGTTCTTC.

The chain is built from TRBV5-1 and TRBJ2-2, with TRBD2 matching over 11 bases. Looked up from germline, CDR1 is SGHRS and CDR2 is YFSETQ. The CDR3 has 16 residues. The ends lost 4 bases at V and 8 bases at J; junction bases unmatched: 10. The CDR3 reads CASSPLSGGAAGELFF. The DNA for the CDR3 is TGCGCCAGCAGCCCCCTTAGCGGGGGGGCCGCTGGGGAGCTGTTTTTT. The variable domain in full, completed from reference TRBV5-1 and TRBJ2-2, reads KAGVTQTPRYLIKTRGQQVTLSCSPISGHRSVSWYQQTPGQGLQFLFEYFSETQRNKGNFPGRFSGRQFSNSRSEMNVSTLELGDSALYLCASSPLSGGAAGELFFGEGSRLTVL.

This rearrangement joins TRBV5-1 to TRBJ2-1, with 11 bases identical to TRBD2. CDR1 and CDR2 from the germline V gene are SGHRS and YFSETQ. After removal of 0 bases from V and 10 bases from J, the junction contained 6 bases not matched to a gene. CDR3 length equals 15 residues. The chain's CDR3 is CASSLVSGGATEQFF. The CDR3 bases are TGCGCCAGCAGCTTGGTTAGCGGGGGGGCTACGGAGCAGTTCTTC.

The chain uses TRBV29-1 and TRBJ2-3; tentative D call: TRBD2 (5 bases). This CDR3 spans 11 amino acids. V lost 5 bases and J lost 2, with 5 bases in between. Germline loops: CDR1 SQVTM, CDR2 ANQGSEA. The CDR3 sequence: CSVRDTDTQYF. The DNA of the CDR3 is TGCAGCGTTCGGGACACAGATACGCAGTATTTT.

In regard to this clone: The junction differs from germline at one of its ends, possibly a read error. The V and J genes are TRBV6-1 and TRBJ2-5; D ambiguous. The CDR3 is 11 amino acids. Germline V gene lookup returns CDR1 MNHNS and CDR2 SASEGT. CDR3 DNA sequence: TGTGCCAGCAGTGAATTTCACCCAATGGACTTC. Amino acid sequence: CASSEFHPMDF.

V usage is TRBV9 and J usage is TRBJ1-2; TRBD1 is a possible D gene (6 bases). This CDR3 has 15 amino acids. Trimming shortened V by 4 bases and J by 1 base, and 14 bases separated the two germline ends. Per the germline V gene, CDR1 is SGDLS and CDR2 is YYNGEE. In DNA form, the CDR3 reads TGTGCCAGCAGCCCCGGCTGGGGGCTTAACTATGGCTACACCTTC. Its protein is CASSPGWGLNYGYTF.

The chain couples TRBV11-3 to TRBJ2-1; 13 bases line up with TRBD2. V lost 4 bases, J lost 9 bases, and 9 bases stayed unmatched. Germline V gene data show CDR1 as SGHNT and CDR2 as YENEEA. CDR3 length: 16 residues. The CDR3 protein is CASSSRTSGGNSEQFF. The CDR3 nucleotides are TGTGCCAGCAGCTCCAGGACTAGCGGGGGAAATAGTGAGCAGTTCTTC. The variable domain in full, completed from reference TRBV11-3 and TRBJ2-1, reads EAGVVQSPRYKIIEKKQPVAFWCNPISGHNTLYWYLQNLGQGPELLIRYENEEAVDDSQLPKDRFSAERLKGVDSTLKIQPAELGDSAVYLCASSSRTSGGNSEQFFGPGTRLTVL.

This clone was recorded a few times. The chain carries TRBV24-1 and TRBJ1-3; D is uncertain. Germline loops: CDR1 KGHDR, CDR2 SFDVKD. The V gene lost 4 bases and the J gene lost 4 bases, with 13 bases spanning the gap. CDR3 length: 15 residues. DNA for the CDR3: TGTGCCACCAGTGACCCCCGGGCGATCGGAAACACCATATATTTT. Protein product: CATSDPRAIGNTIYF.

The rearrangement uses TRBV7-2 and TRBJ2-2; perhaps D is TRBD1 or TRBD2 (5 bases each). V gave up 5 bases and J gave up 6 bases, with 13 bases separating them. The CDR3 spans 14 residues. From germline, CDR1 is SGHTA and CDR2 FQGNSA. CDR3 coding DNA: TGTGCCAGCAGCCAAGGACTGGGGGCCGGGGAGCTGTTTTTT. It translates to CASSQGLGAGELFF.

The genes are TRBV4-3 and TRBJ1-4; D not certain. Germline loops: CDR1 LGHNA, CDR2 YSLEER. With 0 bases removed from V and 5 bases from J, the gap between germline ends came to 16 bases. There are 17 residues in the CDR3. CDR3 DNA: TGCGCCAGCAGCCAAGATGGTCAGACGGGGTCGAATGAAAAACTGTTTTTT. It specifies CASSQDGQTGSNEKLFF.

The chain has TRBV5-6 and TRBJ2-5; no reliable D call. The CDR3 contains 14 residues. CDR1 is SGHDT and CDR2 is YYEEEE in the germline V gene. Deletions cut 1 base from V and 1 base from J, with 8 bases between. The CDR3 region has the DNA TGTGCCAGCAGCTTGTATACGCTCCAAGAGACCCAGTACTTC. This encodes CASSLYTLQETQYF. Supplemented by reference TRBV5-6 and TRBJ2-5, the full variable domain reads DAGVTQSPTHLIKTRGQQVTLRCSPKSGHDTVSWYQQALGQGPQFIFQYYEEEERQRGNFPDRFSGHQFPNYSSELNVNALLLGDSALYLCASSLYTLQETQYFGPGTRLLVL.

The chain joins TRBV6-6 to TRBJ1-5; TRBD1 matches 11 bases. In germline, CDR1 is MNHNY, CDR2 SVGAGI (reference sequence). With V trimmed by 7 bases and J by 3 bases, 5 bases remained unmatched. The CDR3 is 15 amino acids. CDR3 sequence: CASTRGQGVNQPQHF. In nucleotides, the CDR3 is TGTGCCAGCACCAGGGGACAGGGGGTCAATCAGCCCCAGCATTTT.

This clone was seen a few times. The chain's CDR3 is CASSVDLAGQPQHF. As DNA, the CDR3 is TGTGCCAGCAGCGTAGACCTAGCGGGTCAGCCCCAGCATTTT. The chain carries TRBV9 and TRBJ1-5; D uncertain. The V gene lost 0 bases and the J gene lost 6 bases, with 10 bases spanning the gap. CDR1 and CDR2 from the germline V gene are SGDLS and YYNGEE. This CDR3 has 14 amino acids.